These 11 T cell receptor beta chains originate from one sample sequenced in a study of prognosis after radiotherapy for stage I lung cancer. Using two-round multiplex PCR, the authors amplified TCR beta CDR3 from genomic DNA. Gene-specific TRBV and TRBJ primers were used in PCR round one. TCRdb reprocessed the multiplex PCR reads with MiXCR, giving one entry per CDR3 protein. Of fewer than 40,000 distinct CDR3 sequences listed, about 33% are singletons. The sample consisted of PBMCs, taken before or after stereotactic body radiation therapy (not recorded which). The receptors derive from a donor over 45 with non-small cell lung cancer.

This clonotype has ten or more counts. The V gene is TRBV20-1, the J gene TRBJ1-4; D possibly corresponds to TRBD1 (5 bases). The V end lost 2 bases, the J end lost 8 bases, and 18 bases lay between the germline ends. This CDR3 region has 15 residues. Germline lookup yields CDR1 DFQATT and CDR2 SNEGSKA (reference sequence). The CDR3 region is CSARPPGGVREKLFF. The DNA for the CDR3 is TGCAGTGCTAGACCGCCCGGGGGGGTGAGGGAAAAACTGTTTTTT.

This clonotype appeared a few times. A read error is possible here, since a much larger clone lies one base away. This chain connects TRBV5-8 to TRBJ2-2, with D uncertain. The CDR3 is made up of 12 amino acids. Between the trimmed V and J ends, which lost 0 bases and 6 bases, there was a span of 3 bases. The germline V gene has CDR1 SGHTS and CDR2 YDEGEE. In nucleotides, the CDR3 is TGTGCCAGCAGCTTGGTGTCCGGGGAGCTGTTTTTT. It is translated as CASSLVSGELFF.

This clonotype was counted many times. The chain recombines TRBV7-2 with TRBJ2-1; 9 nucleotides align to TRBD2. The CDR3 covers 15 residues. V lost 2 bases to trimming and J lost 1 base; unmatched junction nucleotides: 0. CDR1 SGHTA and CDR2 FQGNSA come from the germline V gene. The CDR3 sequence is CASSLSGRSYNEQFF. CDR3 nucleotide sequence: TGTGCCAGCAGCTTAAGCGGGAGGTCCTACAATGAGCAGTTCTTC. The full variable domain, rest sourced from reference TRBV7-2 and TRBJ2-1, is GAGVSQSPSNKVTEKGKDVELRCDPISGHTALYWYRQSLGQGLEFLIYFQGNSAPDKSGLPSDRFSAERTGGSVSTLTIQRTQQEDSAVYLCASSLSGRSYNEQFFGPGTRLTVL.

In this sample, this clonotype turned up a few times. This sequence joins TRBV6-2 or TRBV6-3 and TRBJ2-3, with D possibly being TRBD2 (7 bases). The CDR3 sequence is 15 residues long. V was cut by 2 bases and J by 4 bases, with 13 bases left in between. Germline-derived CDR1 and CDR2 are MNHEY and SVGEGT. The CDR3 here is CASSYPGGQSDTQYF. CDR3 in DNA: TGTGCCAGCAGTTACCCCGGGGGGCAATCAGATACGCAGTATTTT.

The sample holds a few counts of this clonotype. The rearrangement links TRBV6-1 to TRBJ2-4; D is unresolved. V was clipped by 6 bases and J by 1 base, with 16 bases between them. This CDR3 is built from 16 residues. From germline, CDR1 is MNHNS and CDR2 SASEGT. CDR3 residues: CASSRGVVGAKNIQYF. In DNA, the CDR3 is TGTGCCAGCAGCCGTGGGGTAGTGGGGGCCAAAAACATTCAGTACTTC.

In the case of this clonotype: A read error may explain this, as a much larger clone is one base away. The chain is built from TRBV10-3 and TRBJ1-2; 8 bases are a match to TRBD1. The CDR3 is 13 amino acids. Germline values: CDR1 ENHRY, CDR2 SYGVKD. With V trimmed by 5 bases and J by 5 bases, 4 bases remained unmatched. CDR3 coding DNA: TGTGCCATCAGTCCAGGGGGCTATTATGGCTACACCTTC. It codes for CAISPGGYYGYTF.

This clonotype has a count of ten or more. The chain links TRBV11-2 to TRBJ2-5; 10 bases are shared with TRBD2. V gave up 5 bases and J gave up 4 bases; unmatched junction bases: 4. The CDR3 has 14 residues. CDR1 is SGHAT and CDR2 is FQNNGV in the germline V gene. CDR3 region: CASSPRLAGETQYF. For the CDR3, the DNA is TGTGCCAGCAGCCCGCGACTAGCGGGAGAGACCCAGTACTTC.

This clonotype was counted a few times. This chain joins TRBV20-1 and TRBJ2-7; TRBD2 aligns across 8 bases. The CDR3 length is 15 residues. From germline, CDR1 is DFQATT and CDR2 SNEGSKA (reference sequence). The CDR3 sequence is CSAGSSGSKSYEQYF. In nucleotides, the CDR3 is TGCAGCGCTGGATCAAGCGGGAGCAAGTCGTACGAGCAGTACTTC.

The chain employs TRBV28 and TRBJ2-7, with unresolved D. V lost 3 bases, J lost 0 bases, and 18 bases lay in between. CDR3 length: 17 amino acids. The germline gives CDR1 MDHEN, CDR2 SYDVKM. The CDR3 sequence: CASSFNRANTASYEQYF. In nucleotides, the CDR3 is TGTGCCAGCAGTTTTAATCGGGCCAACACGGCCTCCTACGAGCAGTACTTC.

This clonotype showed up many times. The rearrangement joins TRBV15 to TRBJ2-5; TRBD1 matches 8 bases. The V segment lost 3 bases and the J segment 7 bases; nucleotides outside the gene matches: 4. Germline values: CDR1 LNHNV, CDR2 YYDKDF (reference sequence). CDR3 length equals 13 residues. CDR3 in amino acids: CATSSETGATQYF. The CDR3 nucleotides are TGTGCCACCAGCAGCGAGACAGGGGCGACCCAGTACTTC.

The CDR3 region is CASSQQSSGANVLTF. The CDR3 region has the DNA TGCGCCAGCAGCCAACAGAGCTCTGGGGCCAACGTCCTGACTTTC. The V gene is TRBV4-3, the J gene TRBJ2-6; D is unclear. The V and J ends lost 2 bases and 0 bases respectively, with 5 bases between them. This CDR3 comprises 15 residues. CDR1 LGHNA and CDR2 YSLEER come from the germline V gene.